The clone carrying this TCR beta chain has only one observation. What it binds is unknown. V lost 5 bases and J lost 3; bases outside the gene matches: 8. The CDR3 covers 15 residues. The germline CDR1 and CDR2 sequences are MNHNY and SVGAGI (reference sequence). The data stem from a study of cytomegalovirus exposure and HLA in healthy donors. Whole-study results and caveats: In a later analysis, approximately 15,000 TCR beta sequences were associated with HLA alleles at 0.05 false discovery rate. Cytomegalovirus status, reportedly, was diagnosed with high specificity and sensitivity by the classifier. Earlier analysis looked at TCR beta V segments, and most were productive about 90% or about 30% of the time.

PCR involved 60 Vbeta and 13 Jbeta primers. Using immunoSEQ multiplex PCR, the repertoire was profiled, and TCRdb retains in-frame clones only, with some absent. The sample has around 110,000 clones, approximately 79% seen once. In nominal health when sampled, donors likely had unrecorded immune exposures nonetheless. Specimen: PBMCs. This sequence was found in a middle-aged woman in good health and CMV-seropositive. The gene calls are TRBV6-6 and TRBJ1-1; 8 bases are a match to TRBD1. This CDR3 reads CASSPNQGADTEAFF. CDR3 coding DNA: TGTGCCAGCAGTCCTAACCAGGGGGCGGACACTGAAGCTTTCTTT.